The 29 T cell receptor beta chains below come from one sample, sequenced in a study of beta chain features in type 1 diabetes. Every bit of the isolated RNA underwent reverse transcription, so sequencing read expressed TCRB transcripts. Some clones are missing from TCRdb's copy, which holds only in-frame ones; the method was immunoSEQ multiplex PCR. The table records roughly 450,000 clones, 9.5% to 12% of them present only once. Material for sequencing was naive CD4+ T cells from blood. The receptors originated from a woman between 18 and 30 years old in good health.

A few counts support this clone. The chain uses TRBV4-3 and TRBJ2-3, with D perhaps being TRBD1 or TRBD2 (6 bases each). Trimming took off 3 bases at V and 3 bases at J, with 16 bases between the two ends. This CDR3 region has 16 residues. CDR1 is LGHNA, CDR2 YSLEER, per germline. CDR3 region: CASSQGRGTLTDTQYF. In DNA, the CDR3 is TGCGCCAGCAGCCAGGGAAGGGGGACTTTAACAGATACGCAGTATTTT.

This clone was observed a handful of times. DNA of the CDR3: TGTGCCAGCGGACACAGGGAAACTCAGTACTTC. Its protein product is CASGHRETQYF. This chain uses TRBV7-2 with TRBJ2-4; D might be TRBD1 (6 bases). The V gene's germline CDR1 is SGHTA and CDR2 FQGNSA. There are 11 residues in the CDR3. Trimming cost V 8 bases and J 12 bases, with 14 bases left between them.

This chain uses TRBV2 with TRBJ1-4, with TRBD1 matching 7 bases. This CDR3 contains 12 residues. Germline CDR1 and CDR2: SNHLY and FYNNEI. J was trimmed by 7 bases and V by 6 bases; bases with no gene match: 2. The CDR3 DNA sequence: TGTGCCAGCAGGGGACAGAGTGAAAAACTGTTTTTT. Amino acid sequence: CASRGQSEKLFF.

The rearrangement links TRBV13 to TRBJ1-4, with D tentatively TRBD1 (5 bases). CDR3 size: 12 residues. The germline V gene encodes CDR1 PRHDT and CDR2 FYEKMQ (reference sequence). V shed 5 bases and J shed 11 bases, with 12 bases lying between them. The CDR3 DNA reads TGTGCCAGCAGCGCAAACACAGGCAAACTGTTTTTT. Protein product: CASSANTGKLFF.

The rearrangement joins TRBV29-1 to TRBJ1-1; no definite D call. V lost 0 bases and J lost 10, with 15 bases in between. The germline gives CDR1 SQVTM, CDR2 ANQGSEA. The CDR3 is made up of 13 amino acids. The CDR3 loop reads CSVEDQVNAVAFF. CDR3 bases: TGCAGCGTTGAAGATCAAGTCAATGCCGTAGCTTTCTTT.

The CDR3 loop is CSVGRQDAGELFF. The CDR3 DNA reads TGCAGCGTTGGGCGGCAGGACGCCGGGGAGCTGTTTTTT. V is TRBV29-1 and J is TRBJ2-2; D unresolved. The germline gives CDR1 SQVTM, CDR2 ANQGSEA. The germline V and J ends were trimmed by 4 bases and 6 bases, with 12 bases remaining between them. The CDR3 is made up of 13 amino acids.

This chain links TRBV6-5 with TRBJ2-2; D may be TRBD1 or TRBD2 (5 bases each). The CDR3 sequence is 15 residues long. The V gene lost 8 bases and the J gene lost 7 bases, with 20 bases spanning the gap. The germline V gene has CDR1 MNHEY and CDR2 SVGAGI. The CDR3 reads CASSAPGAGSGELFF. The CDR3 coding sequence is TGTGCCAGCTCCGCCCCCGGGGCCGGCAGCGGGGAGCTGTTTTTT.

On this clone itself: Other DNA sequences from this sample encode an identical CDR3 as well. The rearrangement links TRBV30 to TRBJ1-3; D not resolved. Germline CDR1 is GTSNPN and CDR2 is SVGIG (reference sequence). This CDR3 comprises 11 residues. Trimming removed 8 bases at V and 4 bases at J, with 9 bases between. CDR3 nucleotides: TGTGCCGGGTCCCCAGGAAACACCATATATTTT. As protein: CAGSPGNTIYF. Complete variable domain (other parts from reference TRBV30 and TRBJ1-3): SQTIHQWPATLVQPVGSPLSLECTVEGTSNPNLYWYRQAAGRGLQLLFYSVGIGQISSEVPQNLSASRPQDRQFILSSKKLLLSDSGFYLCAGSPGNTIYFGEGSWLTVV.

The V gene is TRBV7-9, the J gene TRBJ2-5, with a tentative D call TRBD2 (6 bases). The length of the CDR3 is 17 residues. In germline, CDR1 is SEHNR, CDR2 FQNEAQ (reference sequence). Trimming cost V 4 bases and J 2 bases, with 20 bases left between them. In DNA, the CDR3 is TGTGCCAGCAGCTCGACCTATGTGGCGGGACCTCAAGAGACCCAGTACTTC. This codes for CASSSTYVAGPQETQYF. Full variable domain (missing parts from reference TRBV7-9 and TRBJ2-5): DTGVSQNPRHKITKRGQNVTFRCDPISEHNRLYWYRQTLGQGPEFLTYFQNEAQLEKSRLLSDRFSAERPKGSFSTLEIQRTEQGDSAMYLCASSSTYVAGPQETQYFGPGTRLLVL.

The chain employs TRBV14 and TRBJ1-6; D gene uncertain. V lost 6 bases, J lost 9 bases, and 9 bases lay in between. The CDR3 covers 12 residues. Germline CDR1 is SGHDN and CDR2 is FVKESK. CDR3 sequence (DNA): TGTGCCAGCAGTGCTCAGGTTTCACCCCTCCACTTT. Its protein is CASSAQVSPLHF.

This chain links TRBV9 with TRBJ2-5; TRBD2 matches 14 bases. The end of the DNA is better explained by TRBJ2-7, so the J call may be wrong. CDR3 length equals 15 residues. Germline lookup yields CDR1 SGDLS and CDR2 YYNGEE. CDR3 sequence (DNA): TGTGCCAGCAGCAGGGGGACTAGCGGGAGTGGCGAGCAGTACTTC. Its protein product is CASSRGTSGSGEQYF.

The J gene is TRBJ2-1, the V gene TRBV7-3; 7 bases agree with TRBD2. V shed 2 bases and J 5 bases; nucleotides not matched to a gene: 6. The CDR3 is 15 residues long. Germline V lookup: CDR1 SGHTA, CDR2 FQGTGA. In DNA, the CDR3 is TGTGCCAGCAGCTTAGGCCTAGCGGCAAACAATGAGCAGTTCTTC. This gives the protein CASSLGLAANNEQFF.

Only one count was recorded for this clone. This chain joins TRBV7-8 and TRBJ2-1, with 9 bases that match TRBD2. The CDR3 spans 18 residues. The V gene's germline CDR1 is SGHVS and CDR2 FQNEAQ. The junction had 13 bases not matched to a gene; V was cut back by 3 bases and J by 4 bases. The CDR3 DNA reads TGTGCCAGCAGCTTCGGGTACAAGCGGGGGGTATCTTACAATGAGCAGTTCTTC. Its translation: CASSFGYKRGVSYNEQFF. Full variable domain (missing parts from reference TRBV7-8 and TRBJ2-1): GAGVSQSPRYKVAKRGQDVALRCDPISGHVSLFWYQQALGQGPEFLTYFQNEAQLDKSGLPSDRFFAERPEGSVSTLKIQRTQQEDSAVYLCASSFGYKRGVSYNEQFFGPGTRLTVL.

This clone occurred many times. V is TRBV7-9 and J is TRBJ2-4; D call uncertain. Germline assignment: CDR1 SEHNR and CDR2 FQNEAQ (reference sequence). CDR3 length: 15 residues. Trimming removed 2 bases at V and 0 bases at J, with 8 bases between. The CDR3 nucleotides are TGTGCCAGCAGCTTACGCGAAGCAGCCAAAAACATTCAGTACTTC. It yields the protein CASSLREAAKNIQYF.

The sample holds a few counts of this clone. The gene calls are TRBV7-9 and TRBJ1-1; 10 nucleotides line up with TRBD1. CDR3 size: 14 residues. With 2 bases clipped from V and 7 bases from J, the junction kept 4 bases outside the gene matches. CDR1 is SEHNR and CDR2 is FQNEAQ in the germline V gene (reference sequence). This CDR3 reads CASSLSGQGGEAFF. CDR3 sequence (DNA): TGTGCCAGCAGCTTATCAGGACAGGGGGGTGAAGCTTTCTTT.

The chain recombines TRBV7-2 with TRBJ2-5; D unclear. The CDR3 has 16 amino acids. V lost 0 bases and J 7 bases, leaving 18 bases between the germline ends. Germline CDR1 SGHTA, CDR2 FQGNSA. DNA for the CDR3: TGTGCCAGCAGCTTAGCGGCAGGTTCGAAGCGAGGGACCCAGTACTTC. It encodes CASSLAAGSKRGTQYF.

The V gene is TRBV7-2, the J gene TRBJ2-3; no reliable D call. CDR3 length: 13 amino acids. Germline V lookup: CDR1 SGHTA, CDR2 FQGNSA. V lost 5 bases and J 4 bases, leaving 10 bases between the germline ends. Here the CDR3 reads CASSIRAADTQYF. The CDR3 DNA sequence: TGTGCCAGCAGCATACGGGCTGCAGATACGCAGTATTTT.

In its sample, this clone was seen once. The chain employs TRBV2 and TRBJ2-7; 7 bases fit TRBD1. The V gene end was trimmed by 5 bases and the J gene end by 0 bases; junction bases not matched to a gene: 7. Germline loops: CDR1 SNHLY, CDR2 FYNNEI. The length of the CDR3 is 15 residues. This CDR3 reads CASSSGTEISYEQYV. DNA for the CDR3: TGTGCCAGCAGTTCCGGGACAGAAATCTCCTACGAGCAGTACGTC.

This chain connects TRBV30 to TRBJ2-5, with 8 bases aligning to TRBD2. V shed 8 bases and J 4 bases; nucleotides not matched to a gene: 15. The germline V gene has CDR1 GTSNPN and CDR2 SVGIG (reference sequence). The CDR3 runs to 15 residues. This CDR3 is CATRGREGLGETQYF. CDR3 in DNA: TGTGCCACACGGGGCCGGGAGGGATTAGGAGAGACCCAGTACTTC.

In its sample, this clone was seen a few times. The chain carries TRBV2 and TRBJ1-6, with 8 bases identical to TRBD1. This CDR3 is built from 15 residues. Germline trimming cut 7 bases from V and 7 bases from J; bases unmatched to any gene: 9. From germline, CDR1 is SNHLY and CDR2 FYNNEI. CDR3 nucleotides: TGTGCCAGCACCGGTCGACAGGGGCAAAATTCACCCCTCCACTTT. Translating it yields CASTGRQGQNSPLHF.

This clone was seen more than once but under ten times. J is TRBJ1-1 and V is TRBV25-1; TRBD1 matches 8 bases. CDR1 and CDR2 (germline): MGHDK, SYGVNS. This CDR3 comprises 16 residues. Losses at the gene ends were 6 bases for V and 0 bases for J; bases not matched to a gene: 9. The CDR3 region is CASRPDRGRMNTEAFF. The CDR3 nucleotides read TGTGCCAGCAGGCCCGACAGGGGAAGGATGAACACTGAAGCTTTCTTT.

This chain links TRBV27 with TRBJ2-5, with 11 positions matching TRBD2. Per the germline V gene, CDR1 is MNHEY and CDR2 is SMNVEV (reference sequence). Trimming took 0 bases from V and 4 from J; bases not matched to a gene: 4. The CDR3 covers 16 residues. Written as DNA, the CDR3 is TGTGCCAGCAGTTTATCGGTAGCGGGGGGGCGAGAGACCCAGTACTTC. Its translation is CASSLSVAGGRETQYF.

V usage is TRBV6-6 and J usage is TRBJ2-1; 10 bases are a match to TRBD1. Germline CDR1 reads MNHNY; CDR2 reads SVGAGI (reference sequence). V lost 5 bases and J lost 4; bases outside the gene matches: 5. The length of the CDR3 is 15 residues. The CDR3 spells CASSAGDRGYNEQFF. The DNA of the CDR3 is TGTGCCAGCAGTGCAGGGGACAGGGGATACAATGAGCAGTTCTTC.

The sample holds many counts of this clone. The gene calls are TRBV29-1 and TRBJ1-1, with D unresolved. Trimming removed 7 bases at V and 1 base at J, with 13 bases between. The CDR3 is made up of 13 amino acids. Germline V CDR1 and CDR2: SQVTM, ANQGSEA. Written as DNA, the CDR3 is TGCAGCGCTTCTCAGCCTAAGAACACTGAAGCTTTCTTT. As protein: CSASQPKNTEAFF.

This clone was recorded a few times. This CDR3 is also generated by other DNA sequences in the sample. CDR3 in amino acids: CASSLVGSGANVLTF. In DNA form, the CDR3 reads TGTGCCAGCAGTTTGGTAGGGTCTGGGGCCAACGTCCTGACTTTC. The chain joins TRBV27 to TRBJ2-6; D ambiguous. Germline V gene lookup returns CDR1 MNHEY and CDR2 SMNVEV (reference sequence). The length of the CDR3 is 15 residues. V lost 3 bases to trimming and J lost 1 base, with 7 bases between them.

The chain links TRBV30 to TRBJ2-7, with D possibly matching TRBD1 (5 bases). From germline, CDR1 is GTSNPN and CDR2 SVGIG (reference sequence). The CDR3 sequence is 14 residues long. The ends were cut back, 2 bases at V and 5 bases at J, with 16 bases in the middle. The CDR3 DNA is TGTGCCTGGAGTCATCCAGGGATACCAGACGAGCAGTACTTC. Translated, it gives CAWSHPGIPDEQYF.

The chain employs TRBV6-6 and TRBJ1-5; D call uncertain. The CDR3 contains 14 residues. Germline CDR1 MNHNY, CDR2 SVGAGI (reference sequence). V was pared by 6 bases and J by 0 bases, with 9 bases between. The CDR3 DNA sequence: TGTGCCAGCAGCTGGACGGATAGCAATCAGCCCCAGCATTTT. It translates to CASSWTDSNQPQHF.

The chain couples TRBV18 to TRBJ1-6, with D possibly being TRBD1 (6 bases). V lost 2 bases, J lost 7 bases, and 9 bases lay in between. Germline values: CDR1 KGHSH, CDR2 LQKENI. The CDR3 is 14 residues long. CDR3 loop: CASSPWDTNSPLHF. CDR3 nucleotide sequence: TGTGCCAGCTCACCATGGGACACGAATTCACCCCTCCACTTT.

This clone was counted a few times. The chain carries TRBV4-3 and TRBJ2-1; possibly TRBD1 for D (5 bases). This CDR3 is built from 15 residues. Trimming left V 0 bases short and J 8 bases short, with 14 bases between. CDR1 and CDR2 (germline): LGHNA, YSLEER. The DNA of the CDR3 is TGCGCCAGCAGCCAAGATCCAGGGTACGTGGATGAGCAGTTCTTC. Encoded protein: CASSQDPGYVDEQFF.